The T cell receptor beta chain described here comes from a study of shared clonotypes between healthy human individuals. The protocol was immunoSEQ multiplex PCR, while the TCRdb copy is restricted to in-frame clones and leaves out a portion. The sample contains roughly 650,000 clones, roughly 95% of which appear only once. Turning to this clone: As yet, its antigen is unknown. The sample contains more than one DNA sequence encoding this CDR3.

CD45RO negativity and positive selection for CCR7 defined naive CD8 cells, a population that excluded terminally differentiated effector memory CD45RA+ cells. Between the trimmed V and J ends, which lost 3 bases and 4 bases, there was a span of 9 bases. CDR1 and CDR2 (germline): LNHDA, SQIVND (reference sequence). This CDR3 spans 13 amino acids. Study-wide findings and caveats: Sequencing of the sorted subsets was shown by rarefaction to be incomplete despite large depth.

The V and J genes are TRBV19 and TRBJ2-5; TRBD1 might be the D (5 bases). Material: naive CD8+ T cells sorted from blood. This sequence originates from a young woman in good health. DNA for the CDR3: TGTGCCAGTAGTATTTGGGGCCCAGAGACCCAGTACTTC. Protein product: CASSIWGPETQYF.